This T cell receptor beta chain came from a study of blood T cell repertoires in COVID-19. Some clones are missing from TCRdb's copy, which holds only in-frame ones; the method was immunoSEQ multiplex PCR. The data hold around 200,000 clones, with more than 75% observed a single time. Germline CDR1 and CDR2: SGHAT and FQNNGV. This CDR3 is 17 amino acids long. V lost 5 bases and J 0 bases, leaving 17 bases between the germline ends. This sequence joins TRBV11-2 and TRBJ1-5; D uncertain. Material: peripheral blood. This sequence was found in a man aged 18 to 30 with active or convalescent COVID-19. CDR3 bases: TGTGCCAGCAGCCTCTCCGGGTCAGTTTATAGCAATCAGCCCCAGCATTTT. It yields the protein CASSLSGSVYSNQPQHF.